This passage covers 27 T cell receptor beta chains from one sample sequenced in a study of shared clonotypes between healthy human individuals. Libraries were prepared by immunoSEQ multiplex PCR; TCRdb keeps only in-frame clonotypes and omits some of them. Seen here are about 960,000 clones, about 80% observed once, and the top ten hold nearly 1.5%. Material for sequencing was memory CD4+ T cells sorted from blood. As for subset: CD45RA-negative fraction. Receptors were obtained from a man aged 18 to 29 in good health.

This chain uses TRBV10-2 with TRBJ1-1; D is possibly TRBD1 (5 bases). Trimming pared 7 bases from V and 1 base from J, leaving 13 bases between. The CDR3 totals 14 residues. Germline V gene sequence: CDR1 WSHSY, CDR2 SAAADI. CDR3 sequence reads: CASTFGQANTEAFF. The CDR3 nucleotides read TGCGCCAGCACCTTCGGACAAGCGAACACTGAAGCTTTCTTT.

The chain employs TRBV6-1 and TRBJ2-7; 8 bases map to TRBD1. This CDR3 spans 14 amino acids. Looked up from germline, CDR1 is MNHNS and CDR2 is SASEGT. V lost 7 bases, J lost 2 bases, and 7 bases stayed unmatched. This CDR3 reads CASIPGQGPYEQYF. The CDR3 DNA reads TGTGCCAGCATCCCAGGACAGGGCCCCTACGAGCAGTACTTC.

There are a few counts of this clone. The V and J genes are TRBV5-1 and TRBJ1-4; D remains unclear. Trimming shortened V by 7 bases and J by 0 bases, and 10 bases separated the two germline ends. The CDR3 length is 14 residues. Germline CDR1 and CDR2: SGHRS and YFSETQ. In nucleotides, the CDR3 is TGCGCCAGCTCGGGAACCACAACTAATGAAAAACTGTTTTTT. This gives the protein CASSGTTTNEKLFF.

The V gene is TRBV27, the J gene TRBJ1-5, with D hard to call. The germline V gene has CDR1 MNHEY and CDR2 SMNVEV (reference sequence). This CDR3 region has 12 residues. Trimming removed 7 bases from V and 5 bases from J, with 9 bases in between. The CDR3 reads CASIGFDQPQHF. CDR3 in DNA: TGTGCCAGCATAGGGTTCGATCAGCCCCAGCATTTT.

The V call is TRBV19, the J call TRBJ1-5, with 12 bases identical to TRBD1. V gave up 9 bases and J gave up 3 bases; unmatched junction bases: 3. Germline values: CDR1 LNHDA, CDR2 SQIVND (reference sequence). The CDR3 loop spans 14 amino acids. DNA of the CDR3: TGTGCCAGCCGGGGACAGGGGGCCAATCAGCCCCAGCATTTT. Protein product: CASRGQGANQPQHF.

The V and J genes are TRBV6-5 and TRBJ2-2, with D possibly being TRBD1 (5 bases). In germline, CDR1 is MNHEY, CDR2 SVGAGI. Between the trimmed V and J ends, which lost 5 bases and 3 bases, there was a span of 13 bases. The CDR3 is 15 residues long. The CDR3 spells CASSAAGQDTGELFF. The CDR3 DNA follows: TGTGCCAGCAGTGCCGCCGGACAAGACACCGGGGAGCTGTTTTTT.

This clone was recorded at least ten times. This same CDR3 is encoded by further DNA sequences in the sample. The chain couples TRBV7-2 to TRBJ2-7, with 9 bases identical to TRBD2. The CDR3 totals 14 residues. CDR1 and CDR2 (germline): SGHTA, FQGNSA. The V and J ends lost 3 bases and 1 base, in that order; junction bases with no gene match: 1. The CDR3 here is CASSFTSGSYEQYF. CDR3 coding DNA: TGTGCCAGCAGCTTCACTAGCGGGTCCTACGAGCAGTACTTC.

The chain uses TRBV5-1 and TRBJ1-4; TRBD1 is a possible D gene (5 bases). CDR3 length equals 15 residues. Trimming left V 4 bases short and J 0 bases short, with 10 bases between. The V gene's germline CDR1 is SGHRS and CDR2 YFSETQ. CDR3 DNA: TGCGCCAGCAGCATGAGGGACGCAACTAATGAAAAACTGTTTTTT. Its protein product is CASSMRDATNEKLFF.

V usage is TRBV28 and J usage is TRBJ2-1, with 8 bases matching TRBD1. V dropped 1 base and J dropped 6; count of bases not matched to a gene: 8. The CDR3 contains 16 residues. The germline V gene has CDR1 MDHEN and CDR2 SYDVKM. CDR3 loop: CASSLSGAGGINEQFF. The DNA of the CDR3 is TGTGCCAGCAGTTTATCCGGGGCAGGGGGCATCAATGAGCAGTTCTTC.

The table lists this clone with a count of one. J is TRBJ2-1 and V is TRBV10-2; D uncertain. The CDR3 covers 13 residues. Trimming removed 4 bases at V and 8 bases at J, with 12 bases between. CDR1 is WSHSY and CDR2 is SAAADI in the germline V gene. The CDR3 spells CASSVLFYDEQFF. CDR3 DNA sequence: TGCGCCAGCAGTGTGCTATTTTACGATGAGCAGTTCTTC.

A few counts support this clone. The chain joins TRBV30 to TRBJ2-1; TRBD1 is a possible D gene (5 bases). The length of the CDR3 is 12 residues. CDR1 and CDR2 from the germline V gene are GTSNPN and SVGIG (reference sequence). Trimming shortened V by 2 bases and J by 5 bases, and 7 bases separated the two germline ends. The CDR3 sequence is CAWSLRDNEQFF. The CDR3 DNA follows: TGTGCCTGGAGTCTCAGGGACAATGAGCAGTTCTTC.

The V and J genes are TRBV5-7 and TRBJ1-1, with D uncertain. TRBV5-7 is an ORF for which the function is uncertain. Trimming stripped 6 bases from V and 1 base from J, with 25 bases between. This CDR3 has 18 residues. CDR3 residues: CASIRRVESAGENTEAFF. In nucleotides, the CDR3 is TGTGCCAGCATCCGACGGGTTGAGTCGGCAGGCGAGAACACTGAAGCTTTCTTT.

This clone was observed once. This rearrangement joins TRBV5-6 to TRBJ1-1; no clear D. CDR3 length: 14 amino acids. Deletions cut 4 bases from V and 11 bases from J, with 21 bases between. Germline loops: CDR1 SGHDT, CDR2 YYEEEE. CDR3 DNA sequence: TGTGCCAGCAGCGAAGCGGGCTCTTTGGGAGGGGCTTTCTTT. Translation: CASSEAGSLGGAFF.

This clone was seen ten or more times. V gene TRBV30 combines with J gene TRBJ1-5; D unresolved. V was clipped by 5 bases and J by 4 bases, with 18 bases between them. Germline loops: CDR1 GTSNPN, CDR2 SVGIG (reference sequence). The CDR3 is 15 amino acids. CDR3 loop: CAWRPVSGANQPQHF. Here the CDR3 DNA reads TGTGCCTGGCGCCCTGTGTCGGGTGCGAATCAGCCCCAGCATTTT.

This clone has a single count. J is TRBJ2-6 and V is TRBV19; D possibly corresponds to TRBD1 (5 bases). Per germline, CDR1 LNHDA and CDR2 SQIVND (reference sequence). The CDR3 is made up of 19 amino acids. V lost 3 bases, J lost 4 bases, and 22 bases lay in between. In DNA, the CDR3 is TGTGCCAGTAGTATGATAGGCAGGTCTTACGCAGGGGGGGCCAACGTCCTGACTTTC. It specifies CASSMIGRSYAGGANVLTF.

V and J are TRBV21-1 and TRBJ1-5. TRBV21-1 is a listed pseudogene. CDR3 length: 18 residues. For the CDR3, the DNA is TGTGCCAGCAGCAAAGTAGGAGGGGCCTGGAAGGGCAATCAGCCCCAGCATTTT. Translated: CASSKVGGAWKGNQPQHF.

The V call is TRBV9, the J call TRBJ2-3; 9 positions match TRBD2. Germline CDR1 SGDLS, CDR2 YYNGEE. This CDR3 is 16 amino acids long. The ends lost 0 bases at V and 2 bases at J; junction bases unmatched: 4. CDR3 nucleotide sequence: TGTGCCAGCAGCGTAGATGGCGGGAGGGCCACAGATACGCAGTATTTT. This gives the protein CASSVDGGRATDTQYF.

This clone was seen a single time. The CDR3 reads CASSPSLAGSSYEQYF. The CDR3 DNA follows: TGCGCCAGCAGCCCCTCTCTCGCAGGGTCTTCGTACGAGCAGTACTTC. The chain carries TRBV4-3 and TRBJ2-7; tentative D call: TRBD1 (5 bases). V shed 4 bases and J shed 4 bases, with 20 bases lying between them. The CDR3 sequence is 16 residues long. The germline gives CDR1 LGHNA, CDR2 YSLEER.

The CDR3 bases are TGCAGCGTTGAGAACAGGTTGGCAGTCCCTTATAATTCACCCCTCCACTTT. This encodes CSVENRLAVPYNSPLHF. V gene TRBV29-1 combines with J gene TRBJ1-6; maybe TRBD1 (5 bases). V was trimmed by 3 bases and J by 4 bases, leaving 19 bases between them. The CDR3 runs to 17 residues. Germline values: CDR1 SQVTM, CDR2 ANQGSEA.

The chain links TRBV6-5 to TRBJ2-2; D unresolved. Germline CDR1 MNHEY, CDR2 SVGAGI. This CDR3 has 13 amino acids. V was trimmed by 11 bases and J by 2 bases, leaving 12 bases between them. CDR3 in amino acids: CAVLRGNTGELFF. The CDR3 coding sequence is TGTGCCGTTCTTCGCGGCAACACCGGGGAGCTGTTTTTT.

The chain carries TRBV9 and TRBJ2-1; TRBD2 is a possible D gene (5 bases). Germline V gene sequence: CDR1 SGDLS, CDR2 YYNGEE. The CDR3 consists of 16 residues. V was shortened by 0 bases and J by 5 bases, with 15 bases between the two germline ends. In DNA, the CDR3 is TGTGCCAGCAGCGTAGTTGAGGGTTTTTTCGACAATGAGCAGTTCTTC. Translating it yields CASSVVEGFFDNEQFF.

This sequence joins TRBV6-1 and TRBJ2-3; D is ambiguous. Trimming removed 6 bases at V and 4 bases at J, with 17 bases between. The germline V gene has CDR1 MNHNS and CDR2 SASEGT. This CDR3 spans 15 amino acids. The CDR3 DNA is TGTGCCAGCAGCCCGGCTCGTCAACTCGCAGATACGCAGTATTTT. Protein product: CASSPARQLADTQYF.

The rearrangement uses TRBV6-6 and TRBJ2-5; 7 bases align to TRBD2. Germline V gene data show CDR1 as MNHNY and CDR2 as SVGAGI (reference sequence). There are 14 residues in the CDR3. Unmatched junction bases numbered 1, after V lost 0 bases and J lost 3 bases. The CDR3 DNA reads as TGTGCCAGCAGTTACTCCCTAGCGGAAGAGACCCAGTACTTC. This codes for CASSYSLAEETQYF.

The chain uses TRBV11-2 and TRBJ2-1; the match to TRBD1 covers 9 bases. CDR3 size: 18 residues. The ends lost 1 base at V and 5 bases at J; junction bases unmatched: 12. The germline gives CDR1 SGHAT, CDR2 FQNNGV. As DNA, the CDR3 is TGTGCCAGCAGCTTAGTCGGGACAGGGCGCACGTACAACAATGAGCAGTTCTTC. Protein product: CASSLVGTGRTYNNEQFF. Combining the CDR3 with reference TRBV11-2 and TRBJ2-1 gives the whole variable domain EAGVAQSPRYKIIEKRQSVAFWCNPISGHATLYWYQQILGQGPKLLIQFQNNGVVDDSQLPKDRFSAERLKGVDSTLKIQPAKLEDSAVYLCASSLVGTGRTYNNEQFFGPGTRLTVL.

This chain links TRBV11-1 with TRBJ1-1; D remains ambiguous. Germline CDR1 reads SGHAT; CDR2 reads FQDESV (reference sequence). V was shortened by 5 bases and J by 7 bases, with 11 bases between the two germline ends. The CDR3 totals 12 residues. This CDR3 reads CASSLNSVEAFF. For the CDR3, the DNA is TGTGCCAGCAGCCTAAACAGCGTTGAAGCTTTCTTT.

This clone was seen a single time. The CDR3 DNA is TGTGCCAGCAGCACCCAACAAGATCAGCCCCAGCATTTT. Protein: CASSTQQDQPQHF. The rearrangement joins TRBV4-2 to TRBJ1-5, with D hard to call. Germline V gene data show CDR1 as LGHNA and CDR2 as YNFKEQ. Trimming took off 5 bases at V and 5 bases at J, with 10 bases between the two ends. This CDR3 contains 13 residues.

The chain couples TRBV7-8 to TRBJ1-1; D is perhaps TRBD1 (5 bases). This CDR3 comprises 15 residues. Looked up from germline, CDR1 is SGHVS and CDR2 is FQNEAQ. V was shortened by 5 bases and J by 5 bases, with 18 bases between the two germline ends. CDR3 DNA sequence: TGTGCCAGCAGCACAAGTGTAGTCACAGGAACTGAAGCTTTCTTT. It codes for CASSTSVVTGTEAFF.